These T cell receptor beta chains were read from a single sample in a study of radiation and T cells in renal cell carcinoma. Using immunoSEQ multiplex PCR, the repertoire was profiled, and TCRdb retains in-frame clones only, with some absent. Of 40,000 to 60,000 clones detected, more than 80% appear once; the ten largest clones hold approximately 28%. Sequences were derived from blood, sampled from a patient whose treatment included radiotherapy and nephrectomy. These receptors were collected from a woman aged 70 to 79 with renal cell carcinoma. Each CDR3 is given without its conserved first and last residue. Clone size appears in some rows only: once, few, many, or a class for an expanded clone.

v_gene: TRBV6-6
abundance: -
j_gene: TRBJ2-2
len: 11
CDR3aa: ASSTRDTWALF

v_gene: TRBV14
abundance: few
j_gene: TRBJ2-3
len: 14
CDR3aa: ASSQRLAGGTDTQY

v_gene: TRBV14
abundance: -
j_gene: TRBJ2-7
len: 13
CDR3aa: ASSQGQGRFYEQY

v_gene: TRBV6-6
abundance: -
j_gene: TRBJ2-1
len: 13
CDR3aa: ASSQIAGVRNEQF

v_gene: TRBV9
abundance: -
j_gene: TRBJ1-4
len: 13
CDR3aa: ASSVEDQGNGKLF

v_gene: TRBV2
abundance: -
j_gene: TRBJ1-4
len: 14
CDR3aa: ASSEVPGGSEEKLF

v_gene: TRBV10-2
abundance: -
j_gene: TRBJ2-5
len: 15
CDR3aa: ASSEGTSGGAQETQY

v_gene: TRBV6-1
abundance: -
j_gene: TRBJ1-1
len: 13
CDR3aa: ASSEAQGVSTEAF

v_gene: TRBV19
abundance: -
j_gene: TRBJ1-3
len: 10
CDR3aa: ASTRSGNTIY

v_gene: TRBV5-1
abundance: -
j_gene: TRBJ2-5
len: 15
CDR3aa: ASSTSGGAEGQETQY

v_gene: TRBV15
abundance: -
j_gene: TRBJ2-1
len: 15
CDR3aa: ATSRDPRIAGHNEQF

v_gene: TRBV5-4
abundance: -
j_gene: TRBJ2-1
len: 13
CDR3aa: ASGIGGSSYNEQF

v_gene: TRBV9
abundance: -
j_gene: TRBJ2-7
len: 12
CDR3aa: ASSEQDGSGEQY

v_gene: TRBV5-5
abundance: once
j_gene: TRBJ2-7
len: 14
CDR3aa: ASRSQTGWSSYEQY

v_gene: TRBV7-9
abundance: few
j_gene: TRBJ2-1
len: 13
CDR3aa: ASSFGASSYNEQF

v_gene: TRBV14
abundance: -
j_gene: TRBJ1-4
len: 13
CDR3aa: ASSPVGGGGGKLF

v_gene: TRBV30
abundance: -
j_gene: TRBJ1-1
len: 11
CDR3aa: AWSDRGWTEAF

v_gene: TRBV6-6
abundance: once
j_gene: TRBJ1-2
len: 12
CDR3aa: ASVRGAGIYGYT

v_gene: TRBV4-1
abundance: -
j_gene: TRBJ2-7
len: 16
CDR3aa: ASSQDRAGQGASYEQY

v_gene: TRBV5-6
abundance: -
j_gene: TRBJ1-4
len: 12
CDR3aa: ASSAQGAGEKLF

v_gene: TRBV5-1
abundance: -
j_gene: TRBJ1-3
len: 13
CDR3aa: ASSGGSLSGNTIY

v_gene: TRBV4-1
abundance: -
j_gene: TRBJ1-4
len: 14
CDR3aa: ASSQDGQGVNEKLF

v_gene: TRBV6-1
abundance: few
j_gene: TRBJ2-1
len: 13
CDR3aa: ASSEWGTTQGEQF

v_gene: TRBV30
abundance: -
j_gene: TRBJ1-1
len: 9
CDR3aa: AWSRVAEAF

v_gene: TRBV7-2
abundance: large
j_gene: TRBJ1-2
len: 12
CDR3aa: ASSLYDSNYGYT

v_gene: TRBV19
abundance: few
j_gene: TRBJ1-3
len: 11
CDR3aa: ASKQISGNTIY

v_gene: TRBV10-3
abundance: -
j_gene: TRBJ2-5
len: 13
CDR3aa: ATRGTGTGGETQY

v_gene: TRBV6-1
abundance: -
j_gene: TRBJ1-5
len: 13
CDR3aa: ASSPRADGNQPQH

v_gene: TRBV11-1
abundance: once
j_gene: TRBJ2-7
len: 10
CDR3aa: ASSPRSYEQY

v_gene: TRBV9
abundance: -
j_gene: TRBJ1-5
len: 13
CDR3aa: ASSVAGQGNQPQH

v_gene: TRBV4-1
abundance: -
j_gene: TRBJ2-7
len: 12
CDR3aa: ASSQGRTGGLQY

v_gene: TRBV5-4
abundance: -
j_gene: TRBJ2-7
len: 13
CDR3aa: ASSLAPWGADEQY

v_gene: TRBV7-9
abundance: few
j_gene: TRBJ1-1
len: 8
CDR3aa: ASSHTEAF

v_gene: TRBV7-9
abundance: -
j_gene: TRBJ1-2
len: 13
CDR3aa: ASSHRDRAYYGYT

v_gene: TRBV30
abundance: -
j_gene: TRBJ1-1
len: 11
CDR3aa: AWSGVAPWEAF

v_gene: TRBV13
abundance: -
j_gene: TRBJ1-4
len: 12
CDR3aa: ASSPDRDNEKLF

v_gene: TRBV13
abundance: -
j_gene: TRBJ2-7
len: 14
CDR3aa: ASSQGLAGSIYEQY

v_gene: TRBV7-2
abundance: -
j_gene: TRBJ2-1
len: 13
CDR3aa: ASSLGTSQHNEQF

v_gene: TRBV15
abundance: few
j_gene: TRBJ2-3
len: 13
CDR3aa: ATSRVRAPTDTQY

v_gene: TRBV7-7
abundance: -
j_gene: TRBJ2-1
len: 11
CDR3aa: ASSPGGGNEQF

v_gene: TRBV13
abundance: -
j_gene: TRBJ2-1
len: 14
CDR3aa: ASSLGSSSSYNEQF

v_gene: TRBV7-3
abundance: -
j_gene: TRBJ2-1
len: 11
CDR3aa: ASSLNVGAEQF

v_gene: TRBV10-3
abundance: -
j_gene: TRBJ2-2
len: 11
CDR3aa: AISQGGTGELF

v_gene: TRBV6-1
abundance: -
j_gene: TRBJ2-7
len: 11
CDR3aa: ASSSRDRSEQY

v_gene: TRBV4-2
abundance: -
j_gene: TRBJ2-7
len: 15
CDR3aa: ASSQEAADRSYYEQY

v_gene: TRBV9
abundance: -
j_gene: TRBJ2-1
len: 11
CDR3aa: ASSAYYTNEQF

v_gene: TRBV14
abundance: -
j_gene: TRBJ2-2
len: 14
CDR3aa: ASSPRVPRAGGELF

v_gene: TRBV7-8
abundance: -
j_gene: TRBJ2-4
len: 12
CDR3aa: ASSLVEGSNIQY

v_gene: TRBV5-1
abundance: few
j_gene: TRBJ1-5
len: 12
CDR3aa: ASSLTGRDQPQH

v_gene: TRBV18
abundance: -
j_gene: TRBJ2-1
len: 15
CDR3aa: ASSPRTSGGNYNEQF

v_gene: TRBV27
abundance: -
j_gene: TRBJ2-1
len: 11
CDR3aa: ASSFTLAGEQF

v_gene: TRBV5-5
abundance: -
j_gene: TRBJ1-1
len: 11
CDR3aa: ASNEGAGTEAF

v_gene: TRBV5-5
abundance: -
j_gene: TRBJ2-7
len: 16
CDR3aa: ASSLRSGGELGVYEQY